Presented here are 21 T cell receptor beta chains from one specimen sequenced in a study of T cell changes during pregnancy in multiple sclerosis. Clones were sequenced by immunoSEQ multiplex PCR, and TCRdb holds only the in-frame ones, with some missing. Found here are around 31,000 clones, about 92% of them singletons; the top ten hold 0.35% to 0.5%. Source: CD4+ T cells from peripheral blood mononuclear cells, taken in the second trimester of pregnancy. The receptors shown here come from a female donor with multiple sclerosis, enrolled in a pregnancy study.

This sequence joins TRBV4-1 and TRBJ2-1, with D perhaps matching TRBD2 (6 bases). V lost 3 bases and J 9 bases, leaving 18 bases between the germline ends. The CDR3 consists of 15 residues. Germline V gene sequence: CDR1 MGHRA, CDR2 YSYEKL. The CDR3 here is CASSHTRSREPEQFF. DNA of the CDR3: TGCGCCAGCAGCCATACTAGGTCGCGGGAACCTGAGCAGTTCTTC.

This clone was observed once. The J gene is TRBJ2-4, the V gene TRBV19, with 10 bases aligning to TRBD1. The germline gives CDR1 LNHDA, CDR2 SQIVND (reference sequence). J gave up 7 bases and V 6 bases, and 6 bases lay outside the gene matches. The CDR3 is 14 residues long. CDR3 residues: CASRTPGQGNIQYF. The CDR3 region has the DNA TGTGCCAGTAGGACGCCGGGACAGGGGAACATTCAGTACTTC.

This clone was recorded only once. The chain employs TRBV7-2 and TRBJ2-3; D unclear. V lost 4 bases to trimming and J lost 9 bases, with 11 bases between them. CDR3 length: 12 residues. Germline V gene lookup returns CDR1 SGHTA and CDR2 FQGNSA. CDR3 loop: CASSSYYRTQYF. In DNA, the CDR3 is TGTGCCAGCAGCTCTTACTACCGGACGCAGTATTTT.

The chain links TRBV28 to TRBJ2-7; 7 bases are a match to TRBD2. This CDR3 spans 14 amino acids. The trim removed 5 bases at V and 5 bases at J, leaving 9 bases unmatched. CDR1 MDHEN and CDR2 SYDVKM come from the germline V gene. The CDR3 DNA reads as TGTGCCAGCAGTAGCTTCGGGAGGACCCACGAGCAGTACTTC. This codes for CASSSFGRTHEQYF.

The V gene is TRBV2, the J gene TRBJ1-2; 11 bases agree with TRBD1. CDR1 and CDR2 (germline): SNHLY, FYNNEI. The junction had 7 bases not matched to a gene; V was cut back by 5 bases and J by 8 bases. The CDR3 length is 14 residues. The CDR3 is CASSRTGGALGYTF. The CDR3 DNA is TGTGCCAGCAGTCGGACAGGGGGCGCATTGGGCTACACCTTC.

CDR3: CAWGTYGYTF. The CDR3 DNA is TGTGCCTGGGGTACATATGGCTACACCTTC. V usage is TRBV30 and J usage is TRBJ1-2, with D unclear. Germline V gives CDR1 GTSNPN, CDR2 SVGIG (reference sequence). The CDR3 runs to 10 residues. V lost 5 bases and J lost 5, with 6 bases in between.

This clone came up once. The chain carries TRBV7-8 and TRBJ1-5, with D possibly matching TRBD1 (5 bases). CDR3 length equals 17 residues. V lost 0 bases, J lost 1 base, and 13 bases lay in between. Looked up from germline, CDR1 is SGHVS and CDR2 is FQNEAQ. The CDR3 DNA reads TGTGCCAGCAGCTTAGCGGGGCTTAAGGGAAGCAATCAGCCCCAGCATTTT. Protein product: CASSLAGLKGSNQPQHF.

The chain has TRBV19 and TRBJ1-5; 9 nucleotides agree with TRBD1. Per the germline V gene, CDR1 is LNHDA and CDR2 is SQIVND (reference sequence). Germline trimming cut 4 bases from V and 6 bases from J; bases unmatched to any gene: 4. CDR3 length: 14 amino acids. The CDR3 region has the DNA TGTGCCAGTAGTACCACAGGGGGCGGTCAGCCCCAGCATTTT. Amino acids: CASSTTGGGQPQHF.

The CDR3 coding sequence is TGTGCCAGCAGCTTAGCTGAGTGGGCCTCCCCCGGGGAGCTGTTTTTT. It translates to CASSLAEWASPGELFF. The V gene is TRBV7-6, the J gene TRBJ2-2; no definite D call. Germline V gene sequence: CDR1 SGHVS, CDR2 FNYEAQ. The germline V and J ends were trimmed by 0 bases and 6 bases, with 14 bases remaining between them. The CDR3 is 16 amino acids. The full variable domain, with the rest looked up from reference TRBV7-6 and TRBJ2-2, is GAGVSQSPRYKVTKRGQDVALRCDPISGHVSLYWYRQALGQGPEFLTYFNYEAQQDKSGLPNDRFSAERPEGSISTLTIQRTEQRDSAMYRCASSLAEWASPGELFFGEGSRLTVL.

The chain employs TRBV7-9 and TRBJ2-2, with 12 positions matching TRBD2. Germline-derived CDR1 and CDR2 are SEHNR and FQNEAQ (reference sequence). The V and J ends lost 2 bases and 6 bases, in that order; junction bases with no gene match: 10. This CDR3 has 18 amino acids. This CDR3 reads CASSLTRTSGTHPGELFF. The CDR3, as DNA: TGTGCCAGCAGCTTAACCAGGACTAGCGGGACACACCCCGGGGAGCTGTTTTTT.

The rearrangement uses TRBV19 and TRBJ1-2; TRBD1 agrees at 12 bases. Germline V gene lookup returns CDR1 LNHDA and CDR2 SQIVND (reference sequence). The CDR3 extends over 14 amino acids. Losses at the gene ends were 7 bases for V and 6 bases for J; bases not matched to a gene: 6. For the CDR3, the DNA is TGTGCCAGTACTGGGGACAGGGGGCGCGATGGCTACACCTTC. Translating it yields CASTGDRGRDGYTF.

The rearrangement joins TRBV30 to TRBJ2-2; a weak D match, TRBD1 (6 bases). The CDR3 covers 16 residues. The V and J ends lost 3 bases and 4 bases respectively, with 18 bases between them. The germline CDR1 and CDR2 sequences are GTSNPN and SVGIG (reference sequence). CDR3 DNA: TGTGCCTGGAGCCCTATCGGGACATACCGCACCGGGGAGCTGTTTTTT. This sequence encodes CAWSPIGTYRTGELFF.

The rearrangement joins TRBV6-6 to TRBJ1-5, with D perhaps TRBD1 (5 bases). This CDR3 has 15 residues. Germline V gene data show CDR1 as MNHNY and CDR2 as SVGAGI (reference sequence). Trimming removed 2 bases from V and 4 bases from J, with 12 bases in between. The CDR3 region is CASSYTGRTNQPQHF. The CDR3 DNA follows: TGTGCCAGCAGTTACACAGGACGCACTAATCAGCCCCAGCATTTT.

V and J are TRBV6-5 and TRBJ1-2; D ambiguous. The CDR3 spans 13 residues. Trimming took off 7 bases at V and 1 base at J, with 10 bases between the two ends. Looked up from germline, CDR1 is MNHEY and CDR2 is SVGAGI. CDR3 nucleotide sequence: TGTGCCAGCAAACCGACGGGTAACTATGGCTACACCTTC. Translating gives CASKPTGNYGYTF.

The chain links TRBV30 to TRBJ1-1; the D gene is possibly TRBD1 (5 bases). CDR1 and CDR2 (germline): GTSNPN, SVGIG (reference sequence). This CDR3 is built from 13 residues. Trimming removed 4 bases from V and 3 bases from J, with 12 bases in between. This CDR3 is CAWTVGGDTEAFF. The CDR3 DNA reads as TGTGCCTGGACCGTGGGGGGGGACACTGAAGCTTTCTTT. The full variable domain, with the rest looked up from reference TRBV30 and TRBJ1-1, is SQTIHQWPATLVQPVGSPLSLECTVEGTSNPNLYWYRQAAGRGLQLLFYSVGIGQISSEVPQNLSASRPQDRQFILSSKKLLLSDSGFYLCAWTVGGDTEAFFGQGTRLTVV.

The V and J genes are TRBV5-7 and TRBJ2-7; D call uncertain. TRBV5-7 belongs to the ORF category, with a function that is uncertain. There are 11 residues in the CDR3. V dropped 4 bases and J dropped 6 bases, with 8 bases sitting between them. The DNA of the CDR3 is TGTGCCAGCAGCCTCCAACTCGAGCAGTACTTC. Protein product: CASSLQLEQYF.

J is TRBJ2-7 and V is TRBV11-2; 7 bases fit TRBD2. CDR3 length equals 15 residues. The germline gives CDR1 SGHAT, CDR2 FQNNGV. J gave up 2 bases and V 2 bases, and 6 bases lay outside the gene matches. Here the CDR3 reads CASSLLGGTTYEQYF. In DNA, the CDR3 is TGTGCCAGCAGCTTATTGGGGGGGACGACCTACGAGCAGTACTTC.

This chain links TRBV7-9 with TRBJ2-5; TRBD2 might be the D (6 bases). This CDR3 contains 14 residues. The V and J ends lost 4 bases and 5 bases respectively, with 14 bases between them. Germline-derived CDR1 and CDR2 are SEHNR and FQNEAQ (reference sequence). The CDR3 sequence: CASSSPGRGETQYF. CDR3 DNA: TGTGCCAGCAGCTCACCCGGGCGGGGTGAGACCCAGTACTTC.

The chain employs TRBV5-1 and TRBJ1-3; D unresolved. This CDR3 comprises 14 residues. Germline V lookup: CDR1 SGHRS, CDR2 YFSETQ. The V and J ends lost 4 bases and 0 bases respectively, with 8 bases between them. CDR3 loop: CASSPGSSGNTIYF. In DNA, the CDR3 is TGCGCCAGCAGCCCCGGTTCCTCTGGAAACACCATATATTTT. Full variable domain (missing parts from reference TRBV5-1 and TRBJ1-3): KAGVTQTPRYLIKTRGQQVTLSCSPISGHRSVSWYQQTPGQGLQFLFEYFSETQRNKGNFPGRFSGRQFSNSRSEMNVSTLELGDSALYLCASSPGSSGNTIYFGEGSWLTVV.

The CDR3, as DNA: TGTGCCAGCAGCTCGGTCGGAGGGAGCACAGATACGCAGTATTTT. This sequence encodes CASSSVGGSTDTQYF. This rearrangement joins TRBV5-8 to TRBJ2-3; tentative D call: TRBD2 (6 bases). Germline V CDR1 and CDR2: SGHTS, YDEGEE. The CDR3 is 15 residues long. With 3 bases removed from V and 0 bases from J, the gap between germline ends came to 11 bases.

The J gene is TRBJ2-4, the V gene TRBV6-6; D not resolved. This CDR3 has 14 residues. CDR1 is MNHNY and CDR2 is SVGAGI in the germline V gene (reference sequence). The V gene lost 5 bases and the J gene lost 1 base, with 9 bases spanning the gap. The CDR3 bases are TGTGCCAGCAGTCGCACACAGGCCAAAAACATTCAGTACTTC. The encoded protein is CASSRTQAKNIQYF.